Described below is a single T cell receptor beta chain sequence and its context. Its antigen remains unidentified. There are no base qualities to consult, and no much larger clone falls within one base. The donors were healthy, HIV-negative adults with no recently reported acute infections or vaccinations. Only Caucasian adults living in Nashville, Tennessee, USA were represented among the donors. CD4+ T cells were enriched by magnetic negative selection, after which naive cells were positively selected on CD45RA and the negative fraction was taken as the memory subset. Blood was collected by leukapheresis, and PBMCs were isolated by Ficoll-Histopaque density gradient centrifugation and then cryopreserved in liquid nitrogen vapor phase. Analytical flow cytometry was used to check the purity and quantity of every magnetically sorted T cell population. Each sorted fraction had its genomic DNA isolated and then quantified by UV absorbance on a Nanodrop 2000c.

This specimen belongs to a study of shared clonotypes between healthy human individuals (TCRdb year 2020). About the full investigation: The cohort comprised a couple of women and a few men aged 18 to 49 years. For each donor, CD4 naive and CD4 memory were each given three plates, CD8 naive was given two plates, and CD8 memory was given one plate. The study deeply sequenced blood TCR repertoires of several healthy adults to estimate repertoire size and the extent of clonotype sharing between individuals. Different laboratories and diverse techniques were used to prepare libraries and sequence TCR repertoires, to increase sequencing depth and limit assay-specific biases. Between about 0.85 and 8.9 billion PBMCs per donor were obtained by leukapheresis.

Using the deep immunoSEQ assay, TCR CDR3 regions were amplified from genomic DNA by multiplex PCR. For each cell subset, the extracted genomic DNA was distributed evenly across all wells of several immunoSEQ 96-well plates, and each plate served as one replicate. For sorted subsets, approximately 200 ng of genomic DNA, equivalent to tens of thousands of T cell genomes, went into each replicate PCR. Purified libraries were quantified with a Qubit 3.0 fluorometer, sized on a Bioanalyzer 2100, and re-quantified with the KAPA Library Quantification kit. Each immunoSEQ 96-well plate was sequenced on its own single-read 150-cycle Illumina NextSeq 550 flow cell. The paper's processing steps were these. Because only junctional sequences without quality scores were contained in the immunoSEQ output, filtering matching that applied to full-length reads could not be performed. Sequences were annotated with PyIR, a Python wrapper for IgBLAST v1.9, using IMGT germline references to assign V/J genes and CDR3. Reads were removed for weak V/J assignments (E-value above 1e-6), missing CDR3, stop codons, out-of-frame junctions, or ambiguous translated residues. V3J clonotypes were defined as sequences sharing the same inferred V gene, J gene, and CDR3 amino acid sequence. Percentage overlap between repertoires was computed as shared unique clonotypes divided by the size of the smaller repertoire. Repertoire richness was assessed with RTK rarefaction, the Chao1 estimator, and Recon v2.1 estimates of unobserved clonotypes. For all TCRbeta clonotypes obtained by the gDNA method from four donors, generation probabilities were computed with OLGA. What TCRdb holds here is the immuneACCESS table cut down to in-frame rearrangements. Part of the clones is not present; checked against another copy, under half of the missing clones reflect an unresolved V gene, and the others are unexplained. Clone size and V and J calls were adopted from that table, with D and trimming inferred from the DNA. This sample gives about 1.5 million clones in total; roughly 98% of them show up just once. About 0.42% of the sample is held by the ten biggest clonotypes.

Germline trimming: 3 bases from V, 5 bases from J; junction bases outside gene matches: 10. The CDR3 starts with the cysteine, ends with the phenylalanine, and has 15 residues. The CDR3 DNA has 45 bases and is translated from base 1. Reading the germline V gene (reference sequence) gives CDR1 MNHNY and CDR2 SVGAGI. The paper as a whole reports these results and caveats: The small number of donors limited the genetic and exposure-history diversity represented. Pairwise subsampling indicated that sequencing depth was expected to affect the degree of clonotype sharing among donors. Even with the large sequencing depth, rarefaction of the sorted-subset datasets indicated that sequencing was incomplete. Around 5% of naive CD4, around 3.5% of naive CD8, around 2.3% of memory CD4, and approximately 0.4% of memory CD8 clonotypes were shared across several donors. Clonotypes shared by all four sorted-subset donors showed higher generation probabilities than non-shared clonotypes. Sampling was restricted to blood, and TCR repertoires in tissues likely differ from the TCR repertoires found in blood. Naive subsets generally had larger estimated clonotype richness than memory subsets did.

Input material: naive CD4+ T cells sorted from blood. The sample's cell subset or site, from its label and the paper: CD45RA+ positively selected. In this chain, TRBV6-6 is recombined with TRBJ2-7, with 7 bases matching TRBD2. The clonotype originates from a man aged 25 to 40 in good health. The CDR3 region reads CASSYWGEGRDEQYF. The DNA sequence reads TGTGCCAGCAGTTATTGGGGGGAGGGCCGAGACGAGCAGTACTTC.